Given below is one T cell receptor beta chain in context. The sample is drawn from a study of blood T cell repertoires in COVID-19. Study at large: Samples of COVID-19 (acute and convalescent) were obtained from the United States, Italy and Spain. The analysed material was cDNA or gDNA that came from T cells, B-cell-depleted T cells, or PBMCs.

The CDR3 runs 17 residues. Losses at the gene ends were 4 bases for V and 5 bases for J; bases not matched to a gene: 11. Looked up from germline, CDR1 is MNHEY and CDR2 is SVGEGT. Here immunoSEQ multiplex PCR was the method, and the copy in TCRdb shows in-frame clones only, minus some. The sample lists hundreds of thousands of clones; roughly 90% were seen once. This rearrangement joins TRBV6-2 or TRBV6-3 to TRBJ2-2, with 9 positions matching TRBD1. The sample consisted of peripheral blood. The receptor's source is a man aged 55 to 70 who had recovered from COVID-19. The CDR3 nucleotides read TGTGCCAGCAGTTCCTACCCCGGGACAGGGCAAACCGGGGAGCTGTTTTTT. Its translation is CASSSYPGTGQTGELFF.